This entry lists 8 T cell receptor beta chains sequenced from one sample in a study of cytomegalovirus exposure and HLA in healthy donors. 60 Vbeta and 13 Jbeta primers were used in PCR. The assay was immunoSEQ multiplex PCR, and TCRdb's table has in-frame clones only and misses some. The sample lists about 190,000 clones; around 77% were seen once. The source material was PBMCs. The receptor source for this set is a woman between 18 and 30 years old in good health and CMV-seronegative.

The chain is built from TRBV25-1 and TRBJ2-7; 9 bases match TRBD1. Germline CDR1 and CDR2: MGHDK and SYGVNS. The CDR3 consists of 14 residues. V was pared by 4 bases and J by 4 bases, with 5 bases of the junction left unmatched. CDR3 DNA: TGTGCCAGCAGTGTTCCCGGGACAGGGTACGAGCAGTACTTC. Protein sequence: CASSVPGTGYEQYF.

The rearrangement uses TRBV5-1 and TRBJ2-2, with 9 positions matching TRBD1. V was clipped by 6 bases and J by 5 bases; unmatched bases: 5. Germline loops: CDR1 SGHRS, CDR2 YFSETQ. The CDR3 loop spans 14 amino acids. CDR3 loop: CASKPGTGTGELFF. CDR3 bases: TGCGCCAGCAAACCCGGGACAGGGACCGGGGAGCTGTTTTTT.

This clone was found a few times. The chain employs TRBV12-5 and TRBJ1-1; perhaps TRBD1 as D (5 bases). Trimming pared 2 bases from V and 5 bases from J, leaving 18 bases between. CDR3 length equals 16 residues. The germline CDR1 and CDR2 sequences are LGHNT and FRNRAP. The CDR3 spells CASGLSLGRGRTEAFF. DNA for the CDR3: TGTGCTAGTGGTTTGTCCCTCGGACGGGGGAGGACTGAAGCTTTCTTT.

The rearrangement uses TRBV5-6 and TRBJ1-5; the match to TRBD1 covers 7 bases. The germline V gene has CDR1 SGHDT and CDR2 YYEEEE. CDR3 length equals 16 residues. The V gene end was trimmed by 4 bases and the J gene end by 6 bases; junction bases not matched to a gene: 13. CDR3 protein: CASSPREDRQGQPQHF. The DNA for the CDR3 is TGTGCCAGCAGCCCCCGGGAAGACAGACAGGGTCAGCCCCAGCATTTT. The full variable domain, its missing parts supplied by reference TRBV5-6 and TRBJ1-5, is DAGVTQSPTHLIKTRGQQVTLRCSPKSGHDTVSWYQQALGQGPQFIFQYYEEEERQRGNFPDRFSGHQFPNYSSELNVNALLLGDSALYLCASSPREDRQGQPQHFGDGTRLSIL.

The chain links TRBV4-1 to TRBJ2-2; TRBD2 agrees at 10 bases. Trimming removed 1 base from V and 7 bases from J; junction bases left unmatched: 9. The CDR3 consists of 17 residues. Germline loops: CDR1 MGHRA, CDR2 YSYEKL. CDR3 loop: CASSQGRSGGRGGELFF. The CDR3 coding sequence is TGCGCCAGCAGCCAAGGCCGTAGCGGGGGGAGGGGCGGGGAGCTGTTTTTT.

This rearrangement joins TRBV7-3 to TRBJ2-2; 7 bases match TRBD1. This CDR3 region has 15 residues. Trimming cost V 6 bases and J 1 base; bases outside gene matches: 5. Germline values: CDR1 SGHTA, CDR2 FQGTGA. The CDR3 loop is CASRPTGLNTGELFF. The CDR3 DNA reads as TGTGCCAGCAGACCGACAGGGCTGAACACCGGGGAGCTGTTTTTT.

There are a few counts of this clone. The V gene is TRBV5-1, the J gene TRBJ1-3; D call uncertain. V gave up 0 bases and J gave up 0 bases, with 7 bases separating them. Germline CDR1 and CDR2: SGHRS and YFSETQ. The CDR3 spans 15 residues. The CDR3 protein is CASSLDLSSGNTIYF. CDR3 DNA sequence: TGCGCCAGCAGCTTGGACTTGAGCTCTGGAAACACCATATATTTT.

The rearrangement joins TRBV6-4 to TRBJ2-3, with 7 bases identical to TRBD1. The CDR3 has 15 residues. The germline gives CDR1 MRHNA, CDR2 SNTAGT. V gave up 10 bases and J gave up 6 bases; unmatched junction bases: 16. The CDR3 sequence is CATRDRDGSSDTQYF. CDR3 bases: TGTGCCACGCGCGACAGGGATGGAAGTTCCGATACGCAGTATTTT.